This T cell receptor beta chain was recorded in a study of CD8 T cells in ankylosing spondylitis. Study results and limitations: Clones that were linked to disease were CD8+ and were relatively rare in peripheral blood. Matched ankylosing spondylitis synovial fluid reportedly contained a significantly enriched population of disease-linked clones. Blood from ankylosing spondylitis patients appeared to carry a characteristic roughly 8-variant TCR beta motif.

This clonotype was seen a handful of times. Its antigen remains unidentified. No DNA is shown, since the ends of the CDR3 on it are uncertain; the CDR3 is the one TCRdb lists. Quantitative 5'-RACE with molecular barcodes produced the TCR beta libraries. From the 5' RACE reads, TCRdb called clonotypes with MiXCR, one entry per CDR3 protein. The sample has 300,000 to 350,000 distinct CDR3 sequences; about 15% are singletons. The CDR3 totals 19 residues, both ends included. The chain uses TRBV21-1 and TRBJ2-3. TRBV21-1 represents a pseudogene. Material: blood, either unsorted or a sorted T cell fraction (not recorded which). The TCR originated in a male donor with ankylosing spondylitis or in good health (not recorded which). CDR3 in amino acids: CASSKWSYKVGIGTDTQYF.